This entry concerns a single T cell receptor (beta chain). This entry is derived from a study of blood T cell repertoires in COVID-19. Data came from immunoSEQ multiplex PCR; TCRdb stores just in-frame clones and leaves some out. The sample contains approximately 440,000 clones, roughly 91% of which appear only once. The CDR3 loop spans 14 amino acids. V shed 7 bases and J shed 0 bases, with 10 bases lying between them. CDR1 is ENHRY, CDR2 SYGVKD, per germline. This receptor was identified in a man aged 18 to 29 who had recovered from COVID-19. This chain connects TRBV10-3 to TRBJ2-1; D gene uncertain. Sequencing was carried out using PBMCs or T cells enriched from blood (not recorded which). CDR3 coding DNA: TGTGCCATCACCTACGGTAGCTCCTACAATGAGCAGTTCTTC. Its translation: CAITYGSSYNEQFF.